This T cell receptor beta chain was retrieved from a study of blood T cell repertoires in COVID-19. Study background: Acute and convalescent COVID-19 samples came from the United States, Italy and Spain.

Data came from immunoSEQ multiplex PCR; TCRdb stores just in-frame clones and leaves some out. The sample gives some 250,000 clones, roughly nine tenths of which show up once; less than 4.5% is in the top ten. Individuals aged about 18 to 89 years were recruited from fewer than 25 US areas. This TCR derives from a woman aged 30 to 39 with acute COVID-19. Sequencing used PBMCs or T cells enriched from blood (not recorded which).

This CDR3 reads CASSQDGQLAKNIQYF. The CDR3 DNA reads as TGTGCCAGCAGCCAGGACGGACAATTAGCCAAAAACATTCAGTACTTC. The chain joins TRBV3-1 (or the pseudogene TRBV3-2) to TRBJ2-4, with D perhaps matching TRBD1 (5 bases). The CDR3 covers 16 residues. V lost 3 bases and J 0 bases, leaving 12 bases between the germline ends. Germline V gives CDR1 LGHDT, CDR2 YNNKEL (reference sequence).